The 20 T cell receptor beta chains in this list originate from one sample, sequenced in a study of cytomegalovirus exposure and HLA in healthy donors. 60 Vbeta and 13 Jbeta primers were used in PCR. Assay: immunoSEQ multiplex PCR; the TCRdb copy retains only in-frame clones and omits some. The sample includes about 250,000 clones, under 80% of them seen just once. The specimen sequenced was PBMCs. The origin of the receptors is a female donor in good health and CMV-seronegative.

J is TRBJ1-1 and V is TRBV6-6; the match to TRBD1 covers 7 bases. V lost 5 bases to trimming and J lost 6 bases; unmatched junction nucleotides: 3. The CDR3 is 12 residues long. Germline-derived CDR1 and CDR2 are MNHNY and SVGAGI (reference sequence). The CDR3 sequence: CASSTGAPEAFF. The DNA of the CDR3 is TGTGCCAGCAGTACAGGGGCCCCTGAAGCTTTCTTT.

V usage is TRBV10-3 and J usage is TRBJ2-2, with TRBD1 identical over 9 bases. CDR3 size: 16 residues. The trim removed 2 bases at V and 7 bases at J, leaving 8 bases unmatched. Germline-derived CDR1 and CDR2 are ENHRY and SYGVKD. The CDR3 here is CAISEPGQGDVGELFF. For the CDR3, the DNA is TGTGCCATCAGTGAGCCGGGACAGGGTGACGTCGGGGAGCTGTTTTTT.

The chain recombines TRBV10-2 with TRBJ2-1, with 16 nucleotides matching TRBD2. Germline lookup yields CDR1 WSHSY and CDR2 SAAADI. There are 14 residues in the CDR3. With 7 bases clipped from V and 10 bases from J, the junction kept 4 bases outside the gene matches. The CDR3 spells CASTQGLAGGEQFF. Here the CDR3 DNA reads TGCGCCAGCACTCAGGGACTAGCGGGAGGGGAGCAGTTCTTC.

The chain carries TRBV5-1 and TRBJ1-2, with TRBD1 identical over 7 bases. The CDR3 has 13 residues. V shed 3 bases, J shed 6 bases, and the junction held 5 bases outside the gene matches. From germline, CDR1 is SGHRS and CDR2 YFSETQ. As DNA, the CDR3 is TGCGCCAGCAGCTCGACAGGGACCGATGGCTACACCTTC. Protein product: CASSSTGTDGYTF.

This clone was seen more than once but under ten times. In DNA form, the CDR3 reads TGTGCCAGCAGGCGGGATCTCGGGACTAATGAAAAACTGTTTTTT. Encoded protein: CASRRDLGTNEKLFF. The genes are TRBV28 and TRBJ1-4; D uncertain. This CDR3 comprises 15 residues. Per the germline V gene, CDR1 is MDHEN and CDR2 is SYDVKM. V dropped 6 bases and J dropped 2 bases, with 13 bases sitting between them. The full variable domain, with the rest looked up from reference TRBV28 and TRBJ1-4, is DVKVTQSSRYLVKRTGEKVFLECVQDMDHENMFWYRQDPGLGLRLIYFSYDVKMKEKGDIPEGYSVSREKKERFSLILESASTNQTSMYLCASRRDLGTNEKLFFGSGTQLSVL.

The V call is TRBV6-6, the J call TRBJ1-2, with 9 bases lining up with TRBD1. The trim removed 4 bases at V and 7 bases at J, leaving 10 bases unmatched. CDR3 size: 15 residues. The germline V gene encodes CDR1 MNHNY and CDR2 SVGAGI (reference sequence). The CDR3, as DNA: TGTGCCAGCAGTTTCGGGACAGGGTTGGTTAGTGGCTACACCTTC. Protein product: CASSFGTGLVSGYTF.

This chain's CDR3 is CASRRTPGLAGEVSFYNEQFF. The CDR3 bases are TGTGCCAGTAGGAGAACCCCGGGACTAGCGGGAGAGGTGTCTTTTTACAATGAGCAGTTCTTC. The rearrangement joins TRBV19 to TRBJ2-1; 14 nucleotides match TRBD2. The CDR3 is made up of 21 amino acids. Germline V gene sequence: CDR1 LNHDA, CDR2 SQIVND (reference sequence). Trimming cost V 6 bases and J 4 bases; bases outside gene matches: 20.

V usage is TRBV5-4 and J usage is TRBJ2-6, with TRBD2 identical over 8 bases. The CDR3 is 17 amino acids. The V and J ends lost 0 bases and 1 base, in that order; junction bases with no gene match: 3. Germline-derived CDR1 and CDR2 are SGHNT and YYREEE (reference sequence). This chain's CDR3 is CASSLDPGGSGANVLTF. Written as DNA, the CDR3 is TGTGCCAGCAGCTTGGACCCGGGGGGGTCTGGGGCCAACGTCCTGACTTTC.

This chain links TRBV5-1 with TRBJ2-1; 8 nucleotides align to TRBD2. CDR1 and CDR2 from the germline V gene are SGHRS and YFSETQ. The CDR3 loop spans 15 amino acids. The V segment lost 2 bases and the J segment 0 bases; nucleotides outside the gene matches: 1. CDR3 sequence reads: CASSFGGGSYNEQFF. CDR3 DNA sequence: TGCGCCAGCAGCTTCGGGGGGGGCTCCTACAATGAGCAGTTCTTC.

This clone was detected only a few times. In nucleotides, the CDR3 is TGTGCCAGCAGACAGCAGGGACAGGGCACTGAAGCTTTCTTT. Translated, it gives CASRQQGQGTEAFF. This chain uses TRBV2 with TRBJ1-1, with 9 bases matching TRBD1. CDR1 and CDR2 from the germline V gene are SNHLY and FYNNEI. Losses at the gene ends were 6 bases for V and 4 bases for J; bases not matched to a gene: 6. The CDR3 sequence is 14 residues long.

The chain links TRBV27 to TRBJ2-7, with D perhaps matching TRBD1 (6 bases). The CDR3 spans 12 residues. CDR1 is MNHEY, CDR2 SMNVEV, per germline (reference sequence). V lost 6 bases, J lost 3 bases, and 9 bases lay in between. The CDR3 region has the DNA TGTGCCAGCAGGGACAGCCTCTACGAGCAGTACTTC. Protein sequence: CASRDSLYEQYF.

Only a few counts were recorded for this clone. The chain couples TRBV28 to TRBJ1-3; D gene unclear. From germline, CDR1 is MDHEN and CDR2 SYDVKM. Trimming pared 7 bases from V and 8 bases from J, leaving 12 bases between. The CDR3 runs to 12 residues. The CDR3 DNA is TGTGCCAGCACCGTTGAGGGATACACCATATATTTT. Its protein product is CASTVEGYTIYF.

The genes are TRBV29-1 and TRBJ2-2, with TRBD2 matching over 10 bases. Looked up from germline, CDR1 is SQVTM and CDR2 is ANQGSEA. The length of the CDR3 is 14 residues. The trim removed 5 bases at V and 1 base at J, leaving 1 base unmatched. This chain's CDR3 is CSVLAGVNTGELFF. The CDR3 DNA is TGCAGCGTTCTAGCGGGAGTGAACACCGGGGAGCTGTTTTTT.

In its sample, this clone was seen a few times. The chain carries TRBV15 and TRBJ2-3; 8 bases map to TRBD2. V shed 8 bases and J 1 base; nucleotides not matched to a gene: 5. The germline V gene has CDR1 LNHNV and CDR2 YYDKDF (reference sequence). CDR3 length: 14 residues. CDR3 coding DNA: TGTGCCACCCGGGGGGGTTTAGGCACAGATACGCAGTATTTT. This codes for CATRGGLGTDTQYF.

The CDR3 protein is CASSSPGYEAFF. As DNA, the CDR3 is TGTGCCAGCAGCTCCCCGGGATATGAAGCTTTCTTT. V usage is TRBV7-2 and J usage is TRBJ1-1; D gene ambiguous. Germline lookup yields CDR1 SGHTA and CDR2 FQGNSA. This CDR3 region has 12 residues. Trimming pared 4 bases from V and 7 bases from J, leaving 10 bases between.

The J gene is TRBJ1-1, the V gene TRBV10-1; the match to TRBD1 covers 8 bases. Trimming removed 5 bases from V and 4 bases from J; junction bases left unmatched: 3. The germline gives CDR1 WNHNN, CDR2 SYGVQD (reference sequence). The CDR3 covers 13 residues. The CDR3, as DNA: TGCGCCAGCAGTACAGGGGGGGCCACTGAAGCTTTCTTT. Its translation: CASSTGGATEAFF.

This chain uses TRBV5-6 with TRBJ2-5; 10 bases are shared with TRBD1. The germline gives CDR1 SGHDT, CDR2 YYEEEE. CDR3 size: 14 residues. J lost 4 bases, V lost 3 bases, and 3 bases had no gene match. DNA of the CDR3: TGTGCCAGCAGCTCGGACAGGGGGGGAGAGACCCAGTACTTC. This gives the protein CASSSDRGGETQYF.

The V and J genes are TRBV6-6 and TRBJ1-2; D is perhaps TRBD1 (5 bases). There are 11 residues in the CDR3. CDR1 MNHNY and CDR2 SVGAGI come from the germline V gene (reference sequence). The V gene lost 8 bases and the J gene lost 3 bases, with 7 bases spanning the gap. The CDR3 protein is CASGGDYGYTF. CDR3 coding DNA: TGTGCCAGCGGAGGGGACTATGGCTACACCTTC.

The chain combines TRBV5-4 with TRBJ2-3; possible D gene TRBD1, 6 bases. The CDR3 extends over 15 amino acids. V was shortened by 4 bases and J by 0 bases, with 12 bases between the two germline ends. Germline values: CDR1 SGHNT, CDR2 YYREEE (reference sequence). The CDR3 loop is CASSLRDTSTDTQYF. CDR3 coding DNA: TGTGCCAGCAGCCTCCGGGACACTAGCACAGATACGCAGTATTTT.

This chain connects TRBV7-3 to TRBJ2-7; weak D call: TRBD1 (5 bases). V shed 5 bases and J shed 3 bases, with 20 bases lying between them. The CDR3 consists of 16 residues. Germline lookup yields CDR1 SGHTA and CDR2 FQGTGA. CDR3 sequence: CASSANPTVPNYEQYF. CDR3 bases: TGTGCCAGCAGCGCCAACCCGACAGTGCCAAACTACGAGCAGTACTTC. The full variable domain, completed using reference TRBV7-3 and TRBJ2-7, is GAGVSQTPSNKVTEKGKYVELRCDPISGHTALYWYRQSLGQGPEFLIYFQGTGAADDSGLPNDRFFAVRPEGSVSTLKIQRTERGDSAVYLCASSANPTVPNYEQYFGPGTRLTVT.